Listed below are T cell receptor beta chains from one sample, sequenced in a study of blood T cell repertoires in COVID-19. The method was immunoSEQ multiplex PCR; TCRdb's version includes in-frame clones alone and lacks a portion of them. The profile shows about 7,600 clones, 80% to 90% of them singletons. Sequenced sample: peripheral blood. All receptors come from an older man with active COVID-19. The CDR3 runs from the conserved cysteine through the conserved F or W. D genes are given only for firm matches. The listing skips clone size in some rows; elsewhere it reads once, few, many or a size class.

>TRBJ1-4|TRBV13|NA|TRBD1
CASSSPGQGGEKLFF
TGTGCCAGCAGCTCCCCGGGACAGGGCGGTGAAAAACTGTTTTTT
>TRBJ1-5|TRBV5-6|NA|TRBD1
CASSPGTGASNQPQHF
TGTGCCAGCAGCCCAGGGACAGGGGCTAGCAATCAGCCCCAGCATTTT
>TRBJ1-6|TRBV7-2|NA|NA
CASSSEEGSSYNSPLHF
TGTGCCAGCAGCTCAGAGGAGGGGAGCTCCTATAATTCACCCCTCCACTTT
>TRBJ1-4|TRBV2|few|TRBD1
CASRDRDEKLFF
TGTGCCAGCAGGGACAGGGATGAAAAACTGTTTTTT
>TRBJ1-5|TRBV2|NA|NA
CASSVGQLSQPQHF
TGTGCCAGCAGTGTTGGGCAGCTAAGTCAGCCCCAGCATTTT
>TRBJ2-3|TRBV3-1/TRBV3-2|NA|TRBD2
CASSLSFYLAGAITDTQYF
TGTGCCAGCAGCCTGAGCTTCTATTTAGCGGGGGCTATCACAGATACGCAGTATTTT
>TRBJ1-2|TRBV6-5|NA|NA
CASSFTRGVGYGYTF
TGTGCCAGCAGTTTCACCAGGGGAGTAGGCTATGGCTACACCTTC
>TRBJ2-5|TRBV19|NA|TRBD2
CASSPRTSGVQETQYF
TGTGCCAGTAGCCCTCGGACTAGCGGGGTCCAAGAGACCCAGTACTTC
>TRBJ2-1|TRBV4-1|NA|TRBD2
CASSPTSGNNEQFF
TGCGCCAGCAGCCCGACTAGCGGGAATAATGAGCAGTTCTTC
>TRBJ2-1|TRBV3-1/TRBV3-2|NA|NA
CASSQDHPAAYNEQFF
TGTGCCAGCAGCCAAGATCACCCCGCGGCCTACAATGAGCAGTTCTTC
>TRBJ1-3|TRBV11-2|NA|TRBD1
CASSLDRGSGNTIYF
TGTGCCAGCAGCCTCGACAGGGGATCAGGAAACACCATATATTTT
>TRBJ1-1|TRBV19|NA|NA
CASSFRGTPRSEAFF
TGTGCCAGTAGTTTCCGAGGGACACCCCGTTCTGAAGCTTTCTTT
>TRBJ1-1|TRBV6-6|NA|NA
CASLIAENTEAFF
TGTGCCAGCCTCATAGCGGAGAACACTGAAGCTTTCTTT
>TRBJ1-5|TRBV6-1|NA|NA
CASSESSSNQPQHF
TGTGCCAGCAGTGAAAGTAGCAGCAATCAGCCCCAGCATTTT
>TRBJ1-1|TRBV19|NA|TRBD1
CASNWDRANTEAFF
TGTGCCAGTAACTGGGACAGGGCGAACACTGAAGCTTTCTTT
>TRBJ1-1|TRBV19|NA|TRBD1
CASRPGQDLSEAFF
TGTGCCAGTAGACCGGGACAGGATTTATCTGAAGCTTTCTTT
>TRBJ1-5|TRBV10-3|NA|NA
CATRVEGNQPQHF
TGTGCCACGAGGGTTGAGGGAAATCAGCCCCAGCATTTT
>TRBJ2-7|TRBV6-8|NA|TRBD2
CASTASGGQSYEQYF
TGTGCCAGCACGGCTAGCGGGGGGCAAAGCTACGAGCAGTACTTC
>TRBJ1-2|TRBV7-8|NA|NA
CASSPTAQGSYGYTF
TGTGCCAGCAGCCCAACGGCTCAGGGATCCTATGGCTACACCTTC
>TRBJ2-2|TRBV5-1|NA|TRBD1
CASSLKGAVNTGELFF
TGCGCCAGCAGCTTGAAGGGGGCTGTGAACACCGGGGAGCTGTTTTTT
>TRBJ1-2|TRBV24-1|NA|NA
CATSDCMGGGDTNYGYTF
TGTGCCACCAGTGATTGTATGGGGGGAGGGGATACTAACTATGGCTACACCTTC
>TRBJ1-1|TRBV6-5|few|NA
CASSMGGTEAFF
TGTGCCAGCAGCATGGGGGGTACTGAAGCTTTCTTT
>TRBJ1-5|TRBV19|once|NA
CASSPPRQPQHF
TGTGCCAGTAGTCCCCCCCGTCAGCCCCAGCATTTT
>TRBJ2-1|TRBV2|NA|TRBD2
CASRGLAGYPYNEQFF
TGTGCCAGCAGAGGACTAGCGGGATACCCTTACAATGAGCAGTTCTTC
>TRBJ2-4|TRBV29-1|NA|TRBD1
CSAKDREYIQYF
TGCAGCGCCAAGGACAGGGAATATATTCAGTACTTC
>TRBJ1-5|TRBV4-3|NA|TRBD1
CASSQDRVSQPQHF
TGCGCCAGCAGCCAGGACAGGGTAAGCCAGCCCCAGCATTTT
>TRBJ2-7|TRBV30|NA|NA
CACHRGGLEQYF
TGTGCCTGTCACAGGGGGGGCCTCGAGCAGTACTTC
>TRBJ2-2|TRBV6-6|NA|NA
CASSSEGAGELFF
TGTGCCAGCAGTTCCGAGGGGGCCGGGGAGCTGTTTTTT
>TRBJ1-1|TRBV5-6|NA|TRBD1
CASSLEDRGLGRNTEAFF
TGTGCCAGCAGCTTAGAGGACAGGGGGCTCGGAAGGAACACTGAAGCTTTCTTT
>TRBJ2-3|TRBV10-3|NA|TRBD2
CAIKGRGAAGGAASTDTQYF
TGTGCCATCAAAGGCCGGGGCGCGGCGGGGGGGGCCGCTAGCACAGATACGCAGTATTTT
>TRBJ1-5|TRBV2|NA|NA
CASSASRGHNQPQHF
TGTGCCAGCAGTGCGTCCAGGGGCCACAATCAGCCCCAGCATTTT
>TRBJ1-3|TRBV6-5|few|NA
CASRALGSGNTIYF
TGTGCCAGCAGGGCCCTTGGCTCTGGAAACACCATATATTTT
>TRBJ1-2|TRBV2|few|NA
CASNNLEALGYGYTF
TGTGCCAGCAACAATCTTGAAGCGTTGGGCTATGGCTACACCTTC
>TRBJ2-7|TRBV5-5|NA|NA
CASSPDGRGLSYEQYF
TGTGCCAGCAGTCCGGACGGAAGAGGACTAAGCTACGAGCAGTACTTC
>TRBJ2-1|TRBV12-5|once|TRBD2
CASGRLAGGPFREQFF
TGTGCTAGTGGTCGTCTAGCGGGGGGGCCATTCCGTGAGCAGTTCTTC
>TRBJ2-1|TRBV7-9|NA|TRBD1
CASSTWDSLYNEQFF
TGTGCCAGCAGCACATGGGACAGTCTCTACAATGAGCAGTTCTTC
>TRBJ2-7|TRBV21-1|NA|NA
CASSKPAGGQGEYEQYF
TGTGCCAGCAGCAAACCTGCGGGGGGACAGGGGGAATACGAGCAGTACTTC
>TRBJ1-2|TRBV12-3/TRBV12-4|NA|TRBD1
CASSLEGQTRYTF
TGTGCCAGCAGTTTAGAGGGACAGACAAGGTACACCTTC
>TRBJ1-1|TRBV19|NA|NA
CASKGRRSDTEAFF
TGTGCCAGTAAGGGGCGCAGGTCGGACACTGAAGCTTTCTTT
>TRBJ1-4|TRBV2|once|TRBD1
CASRAQTGGGNEKLFF
TGTGCCAGCAGGGCACAGACAGGGGGCGGGAATGAAAAACTGTTTTTT
>TRBJ1-6|TRBV5-4|NA|NA
CASSLPGVNSPLHF
TGTGCCAGCAGCTTGCCGGGGGTTAATTCACCCCTCCACTTT
>TRBJ2-5|TRBV9|NA|NA
CASSVAGNQETQYF
TGTGCCAGCAGCGTAGCGGGGAACCAAGAGACCCAGTACTTC